The 32 T cell receptor beta chains given below trace back to one sample, sequenced in a study of shared clonotypes between healthy human individuals. The data were produced by immunoSEQ multiplex PCR, yet TCRdb's version contains in-frame clones alone and is incomplete. The table shows about 530,000 clones, with 96% occurring only once. Material: naive CD4+ T cells sorted from blood. Subset meaning: CD45RA+ positively selected. These receptors all come from a woman in her 30s in good health.

The V call is TRBV5-4, the J call TRBJ2-7; either TRBD1 or TRBD2 may supply D (6 bases each). The ends were cut back, 4 bases at V and 4 bases at J, with 21 bases in the middle. The CDR3 loop spans 16 amino acids. Per germline, CDR1 SGHNT and CDR2 YYREEE (reference sequence). The CDR3 DNA reads as TGTGCCAGCAGCACCCGGGGGCTAGCGAGTGCGTACGAGCAGTACTTC. This translates into CASSTRGLASAYEQYF.

This chain links TRBV2 with TRBJ1-6, with D unclear. CDR3 size: 12 residues. CDR1 is SNHLY, CDR2 FYNNEI, per germline. Trimming took 8 bases from V and 7 from J, leaving 9 bases between them. CDR3 residues: CASVTENSPLHF. In DNA form, the CDR3 reads TGTGCCAGCGTGACGGAAAATTCACCCCTCCACTTT.

This chain uses TRBV28 with TRBJ2-7, with D perhaps given as TRBD1 or TRBD2 (5 bases each). CDR1 MDHEN and CDR2 SYDVKM come from the germline V gene. The ends were cut back, 6 bases at V and 2 bases at J, with 17 bases in the middle. This CDR3 is 15 amino acids long. The CDR3 DNA reads TGTGCCAGCAGCAACCCCGGGACGCCCGCCTACGAGCAGTACTTC. Translated, it gives CASSNPGTPAYEQYF.

The chain carries TRBV28 and TRBJ2-7; no reliable D call. Trimming took off 7 bases at V and 1 base at J, with 17 bases between the two ends. Germline CDR1 MDHEN, CDR2 SYDVKM. This CDR3 has 15 residues. Written as DNA, the CDR3 is TGTGCCAGCACCGCAGGCCAGGAATATTCCTACGAGCAGTACTTC. Translation gives CASTAGQEYSYEQYF.

This chain joins TRBV19 and TRBJ1-2; 9 positions agree with TRBD1. Germline lookup yields CDR1 LNHDA and CDR2 SQIVND (reference sequence). The CDR3 runs to 14 residues. The V segment lost 6 bases and the J segment 7 bases; nucleotides outside the gene matches: 9. CDR3 residues: CASSPGQGVGGYTF. The CDR3 bases are TGTGCCAGTAGCCCGGGACAGGGAGTAGGTGGCTACACCTTC.

A single count supports this clone. V is TRBV18 and J is TRBJ2-7, with 7 bases that match TRBD1. Germline values: CDR1 KGHSH, CDR2 LQKENI. The CDR3 covers 14 residues. Germline trimming cut 3 bases from V and 5 bases from J; bases unmatched to any gene: 7. CDR3 amino acids: CASSPSGTENEQYF. Here the CDR3 DNA reads TGTGCCAGCTCACCGTCCGGGACAGAAAACGAGCAGTACTTC.

This clone has a handful of counts. The rearrangement links TRBV10-1 to TRBJ2-7, with D maybe TRBD2 (5 bases). V gave up 3 bases and J gave up 6 bases, with 15 bases separating them. The CDR3 length is 14 residues. Germline CDR1 WNHNN, CDR2 SYGVQD (reference sequence). The CDR3 protein is CASSDPGLPSEQYF. CDR3 nucleotides: TGCGCCAGCAGTGATCCCGGACTTCCCTCCGAGCAGTACTTC.

The rearrangement joins TRBV28 to TRBJ2-1; 11 bases match TRBD2. The CDR3 contains 16 residues. CDR1 is MDHEN, CDR2 SYDVKM, per germline. The junction had 8 bases not matched to a gene; V was cut back by 6 bases and J by 4 bases. The CDR3 DNA is TGTGCCAGCAGCCAGATACTAGCGGGAGCTTACAATGAGCAGTTCTTC. This translates into CASSQILAGAYNEQFF. Looking up the rest from reference TRBV28 and TRBJ2-1 gives the full variable domain: DVKVTQSSRYLVKRTGEKVFLECVQDMDHENMFWYRQDPGLGLRLIYFSYDVKMKEKGDIPEGYSVSREKKERFSLILESASTNQTSMYLCASSQILAGAYNEQFFGPGTRLTVL.

This clone has just a few counts. The chain recombines TRBV4-1 with TRBJ2-7, with D perhaps matching TRBD1 (5 bases). The CDR3 sequence is 13 residues long. CDR1 and CDR2 (germline): MGHRA, YSYEKL. With 0 bases removed from V and 7 bases from J, the gap between germline ends came to 10 bases. The CDR3 coding sequence is TGCGCCAGCAGCCAAGATTCAGGGCGGGAGCAGTACTTC. Translation: CASSQDSGREQYF.

The chain has TRBV11-2 and TRBJ2-1, with D possibly being TRBD1 or TRBD2 (5 bases each). The CDR3 length is 12 residues. In germline, CDR1 is SGHAT, CDR2 FQNNGV. The CDR3, as DNA: TGTGCAGCCCGGTCGGGGCTGGATGAGCAGTTCTTC. Translating gives CAARSGLDEQFF.

This chain links TRBV18 with TRBJ2-7; D is perhaps TRBD2 (5 bases). V was clipped by 10 bases and J by 6 bases, with 19 bases between them. Germline assignment: CDR1 KGHSH and CDR2 LQKENI. The CDR3 totals 13 residues. CDR3 nucleotide sequence: TGTGCCACCCATCCTGCGGGTTTAGCCGAGCAGTACTTC. The encoded protein is CATHPAGLAEQYF.

V is TRBV10-3 and J is TRBJ1-5; D remains ambiguous. V lost 6 bases and J 3 bases, leaving 6 bases between the germline ends. The germline gives CDR1 ENHRY, CDR2 SYGVKD. CDR3 size: 12 residues. The CDR3 here is CAIRDLNQPQHF. Written as DNA, the CDR3 is TGTGCCATCAGGGACCTCAATCAGCCCCAGCATTTT.

The chain is built from TRBV7-8 and TRBJ2-1; no definite D call. V dropped 2 bases and J dropped 5 bases, with 7 bases sitting between them. Germline CDR1 SGHVS, CDR2 FQNEAQ. The CDR3 loop spans 13 amino acids. The CDR3 DNA reads TGTGCCAGCAGCTTAAGTTGGGACAATGAGCAGTTCTTC. Amino acid sequence: CASSLSWDNEQFF.

The V gene is TRBV5-4, the J gene TRBJ2-3; TRBD1 is a possible D gene (5 bases). The V gene lost 2 bases and the J gene lost 3 bases, with 13 bases spanning the gap. This CDR3 contains 15 residues. Germline-derived CDR1 and CDR2 are SGHNT and YYREEE (reference sequence). DNA for the CDR3: TGTGCCAGCAGCTTAGATGGGGCGCAGACAGATACGCAGTATTTT. Translating it yields CASSLDGAQTDTQYF. Variable domain in full (rest from reference TRBV5-4 and TRBJ2-3): ETGVTQSPTHLIKTRGQQVTLRCSSQSGHNTVSWYQQALGQGPQFIFQYYREEENGRGNFPPRFSGLQFPNYSSELNVNALELDDSALYLCASSLDGAQTDTQYFGPGTRLTVL.

This chain connects TRBV7-9 to TRBJ2-5; TRBD1 or TRBD2 may be the D gene (5 bases each). The CDR3 contains 16 residues. Trimming stripped 4 bases from V and 2 bases from J, with 17 bases between. CDR1 and CDR2 from the germline V gene are SEHNR and FQNEAQ (reference sequence). The CDR3 region is CASSYTEPGRQETQYF. The CDR3 nucleotides are TGTGCCAGCAGCTATACCGAACCGGGGCGACAAGAGACCCAGTACTTC.

This clone appeared once. J is TRBJ2-7 and V is TRBV19; no clear D gene. V lost 6 bases and J 3 bases, leaving 6 bases between the germline ends. CDR1 and CDR2 (germline): LNHDA, SQIVND (reference sequence). This CDR3 is built from 11 residues. The CDR3 nucleotides read TGTGCCAGTAGCGCGGACTACGAGCAGTACTTC. This sequence encodes CASSADYEQYF.

The chain is built from TRBV19 and TRBJ2-3; D unclear. Germline CDR1 LNHDA, CDR2 SQIVND (reference sequence). Between the trimmed V and J ends, which lost 5 bases and 0 bases, there was a span of 12 bases. The CDR3 is made up of 15 amino acids. The CDR3 loop reads CASSSRPASTDTQYF. The CDR3, as DNA: TGTGCCAGTAGTTCACGCCCCGCTAGCACAGATACGCAGTATTTT.

The rearrangement links TRBV15 to TRBJ2-5, with 9 bases identical to TRBD1. Germline CDR1 and CDR2: LNHNV and YYDKDF (reference sequence). CDR3 length: 15 amino acids. V dropped 3 bases and J dropped 6; count of bases not matched to a gene: 8. The CDR3 nucleotides read TGTGCCACCAGCAGGGGTCCACAGGGGGCAAAGACCCAGTACTTC. Residues: CATSRGPQGAKTQYF. Full variable domain (missing parts from reference TRBV15 and TRBJ2-5): DAMVIQNPRYQVTQFGKPVTLSCSQTLNHNVMYWYQQKSSQAPKLLFHYYDKDFNNEADTPDNFQSRRPNTSFCFLDIRSPGLGDTAMYLCATSRGPQGAKTQYFGPGTRLLVL.

The chain joins TRBV5-4 to TRBJ1-1; 10 bases are shared with TRBD1. Germline assignment: CDR1 SGHNT and CDR2 YYREEE (reference sequence). V lost 5 bases to trimming and J lost 1 base; unmatched junction nucleotides: 11. There are 17 residues in the CDR3. The CDR3, as DNA: TGTGCCAGCAGGCCATGGGCCCGACAGGGGGCGAACACTGAAGCTTTCTTT. As protein: CASRPWARQGANTEAFF.

This clone came up once. The V call is TRBV4-1, the J call TRBJ1-2; D ambiguous. Trimming took off 1 base at V and 8 bases at J, with 11 bases between the two ends. The CDR3 has 13 amino acids. Per the germline V gene, CDR1 is MGHRA and CDR2 is YSYEKL. CDR3: CASSQVQVAGYTF. The CDR3 region has the DNA TGCGCCAGCAGCCAAGTGCAGGTTGCGGGCTACACCTTC.

The rearrangement joins TRBV28 to TRBJ1-5; D might be TRBD1 (6 bases). The V and J ends lost 5 bases and 10 bases respectively, with 18 bases between them. The CDR3 runs to 14 residues. Germline V CDR1 and CDR2: MDHEN, SYDVKM. As DNA, the CDR3 is TGTGCCAGCAGTCCCCGACGGGGGCGATACCCCCAGCATTTT. This gives the protein CASSPRRGRYPQHF.

The rearrangement links TRBV27 to TRBJ2-1; 8 nucleotides match TRBD1. Trimming took 2 bases from V and 3 from J; bases not matched to a gene: 6. Germline V gene sequence: CDR1 MNHEY, CDR2 SMNVEV (reference sequence). This CDR3 comprises 16 residues. In DNA form, the CDR3 reads TGTGCCAGCAGTTTACGGACAGGGCGAAGCTACAATGAGCAGTTCTTC. This gives the protein CASSLRTGRSYNEQFF.

This clone was seen once. This sample also contains other DNA sequences that code for the same CDR3. V usage is TRBV2 and J usage is TRBJ1-5; no definite D call. V shed 5 bases and J shed 0 bases, with 5 bases lying between them. This CDR3 contains 13 residues. Germline V gene sequence: CDR1 SNHLY, CDR2 FYNNEI. In DNA, the CDR3 is TGTGCCAGCAGTCGAGATAGCAATCAGCCCCAGCATTTT. Translation: CASSRDSNQPQHF.

J is TRBJ2-7 and V is TRBV4-1; D is unresolved. The CDR3 runs 14 residues. V was pared by 1 base and J by 6 bases, with 13 bases between. Germline V CDR1 and CDR2: MGHRA, YSYEKL. The CDR3 DNA reads as TGCGCCAGCAGCCAAGTCGGCGATAGGTCCGAGCAGTACTTC. Its protein product is CASSQVGDRSEQYF.

In nucleotides, the CDR3 is TGTGCCAGCAGTTTGCCGGGACAGGGTGGGGAAAAACTGTTTTTT. It specifies CASSLPGQGGEKLFF. The V and J genes are TRBV28 and TRBJ1-4; 9 nucleotides align to TRBD1. The CDR3 runs 15 residues. J lost 8 bases, V lost 3 bases, and 7 bases had no gene match. Germline V CDR1 and CDR2: MDHEN, SYDVKM.

The chain joins TRBV6-6 to TRBJ2-1; 10 bases align to TRBD2. This CDR3 comprises 14 residues. The V gene's germline CDR1 is MNHNY and CDR2 SVGAGI (reference sequence). The J segment lost 4 bases and the V segment lost 5 bases, leaving 2 bases of the junction unmatched. The CDR3 loop is CASSSGRGYNEQFF. CDR3 in DNA: TGTGCCAGCAGTAGCGGGAGGGGGTACAATGAGCAGTTCTTC.

The chain has TRBV5-4 and TRBJ2-2; tentative D call: TRBD2 (5 bases). CDR3 length: 15 amino acids. V shed 2 bases and J shed 6 bases, with 14 bases lying between them. Germline V gene lookup returns CDR1 SGHNT and CDR2 YYREEE (reference sequence). The DNA of the CDR3 is TGTGCCAGCAGCTTTGGAGAGGGTACCTCCGGGGAGCTGTTTTTT. Encoded protein: CASSFGEGTSGELFF.

In this sample, this clone turned up once. The rearrangement uses TRBV27 and TRBJ1-2; the D gene is possibly TRBD1 (6 bases). V was clipped by 2 bases and J by 4 bases, with 8 bases between them. Germline assignment: CDR1 MNHEY and CDR2 SMNVEV (reference sequence). There are 13 residues in the CDR3. The DNA for the CDR3 is TGTGCCAGCAGTTTAAAGGACAGCTATGGCTACACCTTC. Encoded protein: CASSLKDSYGYTF.

CDR3 region: CASSRDVNTEAFF. CDR3 sequence (DNA): TGTGCCAGCAGTCGGGATGTGAACACTGAAGCTTTCTTT. This chain links TRBV6-4 with TRBJ1-1; D uncertain. This CDR3 is 13 amino acids long. V lost 5 bases, J lost 0 bases, and 7 bases lay in between. CDR1 and CDR2 from the germline V gene are MRHNA and SNTAGT.

This rearrangement joins TRBV28 to TRBJ2-3; possible D gene TRBD1, 8 bases. This CDR3 spans 15 amino acids. CDR1 is MDHEN, CDR2 SYDVKM, per germline. Trimming pared 6 bases from V and 4 bases from J, leaving 17 bases between. The CDR3 coding sequence is TGTGCCAGCAGAGATCAACAGGGGGGGGCAGATACGCAGTATTTT. It encodes CASRDQQGGADTQYF.

This clone appeared once. The chain links TRBV4-2 to TRBJ2-1; D is possibly TRBD2 (6 bases). Trimming stripped 1 base from V and 4 bases from J, with 17 bases between. The CDR3 has 17 residues. Germline CDR1 is LGHNA and CDR2 is YNFKEQ. In nucleotides, the CDR3 is TGTGCCAGCAGCCAAGTAGTTGGGAGGTGGGAGTACAATGAGCAGTTCTTC. It is translated as CASSQVVGRWEYNEQFF.

This chain's CDR3 is CASSVATLNTGELFF. The DNA for the CDR3 is TGTGCCAGCAGCGTAGCTACGTTGAACACCGGGGAGCTGTTTTTT. The V and J genes are TRBV9 and TRBJ2-2; D not certain. The germline V gene has CDR1 SGDLS and CDR2 YYNGEE. V lost 0 bases to trimming and J lost 1 base, with 7 bases between them. The CDR3 has 15 residues.